Below are 15 T cell receptor beta chains sequenced from a single sample in a study of blood T cell repertoires in COVID-19. Profiled with immunoSEQ multiplex PCR; TCRdb holds only in-frame clones, not every one. Found here are roughly 400,000 clones, roughly 88% of them singletons; the top ten hold around 1.9%. The sequenced sample consisted of PBMCs or T cells enriched from blood (not recorded which). These receptors came from a woman between 40 and 50 years old with acute COVID-19.

This sequence joins TRBV7-9 and TRBJ1-1; weak D call: TRBD1 (5 bases). CDR3 length: 15 residues. V lost 1 base to trimming and J lost 1 base, with 10 bases between them. The germline gives CDR1 SEHNR, CDR2 FQNEAQ (reference sequence). CDR3 sequence: CASSLEVGGNTEAFF. The CDR3 DNA sequence: TGTGCCAGCAGCTTAGAGGTCGGGGGGAACACTGAAGCTTTCTTT. The full variable domain, completed using reference TRBV7-9 and TRBJ1-1, is DTGVSQNPRHKITKRGQNVTFRCDPISEHNRLYWYRQTLGQGPEFLTYFQNEAQLEKSRLLSDRFSAERPKGSFSTLEIQRTEQGDSAMYLCASSLEVGGNTEAFFGQGTRLTVV.

This chain joins TRBV5-1 and TRBJ1-6; TRBD1 agrees at 11 bases. V was clipped by 0 bases and J by 9 bases; unmatched bases: 2. Germline CDR1 and CDR2: SGHRS and YFSETQ. The CDR3 length is 15 residues. The chain's CDR3 is CASSLEGTGGSPLHF. DNA for the CDR3: TGCGCCAGCAGCTTGGAAGGGACAGGGGGTTCACCCCTCCACTTT.

This CDR3 is CASSSSLQETQYF. The DNA for the CDR3 is TGTGCCAGTAGTTCGTCCCTGCAGGAGACCCAGTACTTC. The rearrangement uses TRBV19 and TRBJ2-5; no reliable D call. CDR1 and CDR2 from the germline V gene are LNHDA and SQIVND (reference sequence). Trimming left V 5 bases short and J 5 bases short, with 12 bases between. This CDR3 spans 13 amino acids.

This clone was counted between two and nine times. The V gene is TRBV7-9, the J gene TRBJ1-2; D call uncertain. The germline V gene encodes CDR1 SEHNR and CDR2 FQNEAQ (reference sequence). The CDR3 covers 13 residues. The V end lost 5 bases, the J end lost 8 bases, and 15 bases lay between the germline ends. In DNA form, the CDR3 reads TGTGCCAGCAGCCCTAAAACAACGGGGGGCTACACCTTC. It yields the protein CASSPKTTGGYTF.

Only one count was recorded for this clone. Other DNA sequences in this sample translate to the same CDR3. This chain uses TRBV24-1 with TRBJ2-2; D ambiguous. Trimming removed 5 bases from V and 0 bases from J, with 6 bases in between. Germline values: CDR1 KGHDR, CDR2 SFDVKD. This CDR3 is 14 amino acids long. DNA of the CDR3: TGTGCCACCAGTGTGGCAGCGAACACCGGGGAGCTGTTTTTT. It is translated as CATSVAANTGELFF.

This chain links TRBV14 with TRBJ1-1, with TRBD1 matching 8 bases. Per germline, CDR1 SGHDN and CDR2 FVKESK. CDR3 length equals 13 residues. J gave up 7 bases and V 3 bases, and 4 bases lay outside the gene matches. The CDR3 DNA is TGTGCCAGCAGCCAGGACAGGGCTAGTGAAGCTTTCTTT. It is translated as CASSQDRASEAFF. Full variable domain (rest looked up from reference TRBV14 and TRBJ1-1): EAGVTQFPSHSVIEKGQTVTLRCDPISGHDNLYWYRRVMGKEIKFLLHFVKESKQDESGMPNNRFLAERTGGTYSTLKVQPAELEDSGVYFCASSQDRASEAFFGQGTRLTVV.

The CDR3 nucleotides are TGCGCCAGCAGCTCCCGGACTAGCGGGGGCTATAACACCGGGGAGCTGTTTTTT. This gives the protein CASSSRTSGGYNTGELFF. The V call is TRBV5-1, the J call TRBJ2-2, with 13 bases aligning to TRBD2. Trimming cost V 3 bases and J 2 bases; bases outside gene matches: 7. In germline, CDR1 is SGHRS, CDR2 YFSETQ. CDR3 length equals 18 residues.

The sample holds many counts of this clone. Other DNA sequences within the sample encode an identical CDR3. The chain couples TRBV18 to TRBJ2-7, with 11 bases matching TRBD1. The CDR3 is 15 residues long. V was pared by 4 bases and J by 1 base, with 3 bases of the junction left unmatched. CDR1 is KGHSH and CDR2 is LQKENI in the germline V gene. The CDR3 region is CASSRGTGGSYEQYF. The CDR3 coding sequence is TGTGCCAGCTCACGGGGGACAGGGGGATCCTACGAGCAGTACTTC.

The chain has TRBV30 and TRBJ1-1; TRBD1 matches at 8 bases. The germline CDR1 and CDR2 sequences are GTSNPN and SVGIG (reference sequence). The CDR3 sequence is 19 residues long. Trimming took 3 bases from V and 1 from J; bases not matched to a gene: 19. The CDR3 DNA sequence: TGTGCCTGGAGAGTCCTTACGGGCAGGGGGCGTTCGGGGAACACTGAAGCTTTCTTT. Encoded protein: CAWRVLTGRGRSGNTEAFF.

The chain is built from TRBV12-3 or TRBV12-4 and TRBJ1-1; D may be TRBD1 (6 bases). The CDR3 loop spans 12 amino acids. V dropped 6 bases and J dropped 3 bases, with 8 bases sitting between them. The CDR3 coding sequence is TGTGCCAGCAGGGACAGCTACACTGAAGCTTTCTTT. Translation: CASRDSYTEAFF.

The chain employs TRBV6-5 and TRBJ1-1; 8 bases are shared with TRBD1. The CDR3 length is 14 residues. V trimming: 6 bases; J trimming: 1 base; junction bases outside the gene matches: 4. Germline CDR1 reads MNHEY; CDR2 reads SVGAGI. The CDR3 spells CASRPDRGNTEAFF. The CDR3 coding sequence is TGTGCCAGCAGACCCGACAGGGGGAACACTGAAGCTTTCTTT.

This clone came up a few times. The rearrangement links TRBV30 to TRBJ2-2; possible D gene TRBD2, 6 bases. The CDR3 has 14 amino acids. V was trimmed by 1 base and J by 5 bases, leaving 11 bases between them. Germline values: CDR1 GTSNPN, CDR2 SVGIG (reference sequence). Here the CDR3 reads CAWSGLVYTGELFF. CDR3 DNA: TGTGCCTGGAGTGGACTAGTTTATACCGGGGAGCTGTTTTTT.

The chain recombines TRBV2 with TRBJ1-6, with TRBD1 as a possible D gene (5 bases). V shed 6 bases and J shed 10 bases, with 19 bases lying between them. Germline loops: CDR1 SNHLY, CDR2 FYNNEI. The CDR3 contains 15 residues. DNA for the CDR3: TGTGCCAGCAGCAAAGGGGCTCGGGGAGGGTCACCCCTCCACTTT. This gives the protein CASSKGARGGSPLHF.

The CDR3 sequence is CASSLVRAPYEQYF. The DNA for the CDR3 is TGTGCCAGCAGCTTAGTCAGGGCGCCGTACGAGCAGTACTTC. The V call is TRBV7-9, the J call TRBJ2-7; D perhaps matches TRBD1 (5 bases). Germline assignment: CDR1 SEHNR and CDR2 FQNEAQ (reference sequence). V was pared by 1 base and J by 4 bases, with 11 bases between. This CDR3 is 14 amino acids long.

The gene calls are TRBV18 and TRBJ1-2; a weak D match, TRBD1 (5 bases). Germline CDR1 and CDR2: KGHSH and LQKENI. This CDR3 has 15 amino acids. V lost 1 base and J lost 3, with 12 bases in between. CDR3 region: CASSPRGTTDYGYTF. The CDR3 DNA follows: TGTGCCAGCTCACCACGGGGGACTACGGACTATGGCTACACCTTC. The full variable domain, with the rest looked up from reference TRBV18 and TRBJ1-2, is NAGVMQNPRHLVRRRGQEARLRCSPMKGHSHVYWYRQLPEEGLKFMVYLQKENIIDESGMPKERFSAEFPKEGPSILRIQQVVRGDSAAYFCASSPRGTTDYGYTFGSGTRLTVV.